This T cell receptor (beta chain) was recorded in a study of blood T cell repertoires in COVID-19. Trimming cost V 9 bases and J 1 base, with 13 bases left between them. The CDR3 runs to 14 residues. CDR1 and CDR2 from the germline V gene are LNHDA and SQIVND (reference sequence). TCRdb's table, derived via immunoSEQ multiplex PCR, lists solely in-frame clones and lacks some. This table holds 100,000 to 150,000 clones, about 86% found once. The receptor was derived from a woman between 50 and 59 years old with acute or convalescent COVID-19. The V and J genes are TRBV19 and TRBJ1-3; D unclear. Input material: peripheral blood. The CDR3 here is CASCDFGSGNTIYF. The CDR3 region has the DNA TGTGCCAGCTGTGACTTTGGTTCTGGAAACACCATATATTTT.